Given below is one TCR beta chain in context. The source of the sample is a study of blood T cell repertoires in COVID-19. Overall study: The study drew acute and convalescent COVID-19 samples from the United States, Italy and Spain.

Original analysis: By means of reference gene primer amplification, nucleated cell counts were estimated. Some clones are missing from TCRdb's copy, which holds only in-frame ones; the method was immunoSEQ multiplex PCR. That table supplies the V and J calls and clone size; D and trimming were determined from the DNA. The sample holds under 200,000 clones; about 88% are singletons and the top ten take roughly 5%. This CDR3 is 12 amino acids long. Between the trimmed V and J ends, which lost 4 bases and 9 bases, there was a span of 13 bases. The germline V gene has CDR1 SQVTM and CDR2 ANQGSEA. The chain carries TRBV29-1 and TRBJ2-1; a possible D gene is TRBD1 (6 bases). The sample consisted of peripheral blood. The receptor was derived from a woman aged 50 to 60 with COVID-19, enrolled during active disease. CDR3 amino acids: CSVVFYRAEQFF. The DNA of the CDR3 is TGCAGCGTTGTGTTTTACAGGGCTGAGCAGTTCTTC.